These T cell receptor beta chains were read from a single sample in a study of beta chain features in type 1 diabetes. Libraries were prepared by immunoSEQ multiplex PCR; TCRdb keeps only in-frame clonotypes and omits some of them. The sample consists of about 150,000 clones, around 13% of them appearing once. The sequenced sample consisted of central memory CD4+ T cells from blood. All receptors come from a young man with type 1 diabetes. Each CDR3 is given with its conserved first and last residue. D genes are given only for firm matches. Size is stated for part of the rows, as once, few or many counts, or as a class when the clone is expanded.

V gene: TRBV7-2; clone size: once; D gene: -; J gene: TRBJ1-1; CDR3 protein: CASSFDGDTEAFF; CDR3 DNA: TGTGCCAGCAGCTTCGACGGCGACACTGAAGCTTTCTTT
V gene: TRBV2; clone size: -; D gene: -; J gene: TRBJ1-2; CDR3 protein: CASRHDREGYTF; CDR3 DNA: TGTGCCAGCAGGCATGACCGGGAAGGCTACACCTTC
V gene: TRBV27; clone size: few; D gene: -; J gene: TRBJ2-1; CDR3 protein: CASKLATSYNEQFF; CDR3 DNA: TGTGCCAGCAAACTAGCTACCTCCTACAATGAGCAGTTCTTC
V gene: TRBV2; clone size: few; D gene: -; J gene: TRBJ2-7; CDR3 protein: CASSLGGYEQYF; CDR3 DNA: TGTGCCAGCAGTCTGGGGGGCTACGAGCAGTACTTC
V gene: TRBV6-6; clone size: few; D gene: TRBD1; J gene: TRBJ1-2; CDR3 protein: CASSLLGQGGGYTF; CDR3 DNA: TGTGCCAGCAGCCTACTGGGACAGGGTGGAGGCTACACCTTC
V gene: TRBV7-2; clone size: -; D gene: TRBD1; J gene: TRBJ1-2; CDR3 protein: CASSGYDGTGNGYTF; CDR3 DNA: TGTGCCAGCAGCGGTTATGATGGGACAGGGAATGGCTACACCTTC
V gene: TRBV7-2; clone size: -; D gene: TRBD1; J gene: TRBJ2-2; CDR3 protein: CASSFAGQGSSGELFF; CDR3 DNA: TGTGCCAGCAGCTTTGCCGGACAGGGCAGCAGCGGGGAGCTGTTTTTT
V gene: TRBV5-1; clone size: -; D gene: -; J gene: TRBJ2-7; CDR3 protein: CASSSSLGEVYEQYF; CDR3 DNA: TGCGCCAGCAGCTCCTCACTAGGGGAGGTCTACGAGCAGTACTTC
V gene: TRBV27; clone size: few; D gene: TRBD2; J gene: TRBJ2-5; CDR3 protein: CASSSAGVKYF; CDR3 DNA: TGTGCCAGCAGTTCCGCGGGGGTGAAGTACTTC
V gene: TRBV6-1; clone size: few; D gene: -; J gene: TRBJ1-1; CDR3 protein: CASSEGWVGAFF; CDR3 DNA: TGTGCCAGCAGTGAAGGGTGGGTGGGAGCTTTCTTT
V gene: TRBV4-2; clone size: -; D gene: -; J gene: TRBJ2-7; CDR3 protein: CASSQLRGYEQYF; CDR3 DNA: TGTGCCAGCAGCCAACTCAGGGGCTACGAGCAGTACTTC
V gene: TRBV7-6; clone size: few; D gene: -; J gene: TRBJ2-6; CDR3 protein: CASSLGNSGANVLTF; CDR3 DNA: TGTGCCAGCAGCTTGGGGAACTCTGGGGCCAACGTCCTGACTTTC
V gene: TRBV6-5; clone size: few; D gene: TRBD1; J gene: TRBJ1-1; CDR3 protein: CASRTGTGGSEAFF; CDR3 DNA: TGTGCCAGCAGGACCGGGACAGGGGGCTCTGAAGCTTTCTTT
V gene: TRBV6-1; clone size: -; D gene: -; J gene: TRBJ2-7; CDR3 protein: CASISSGAQEQYF; CDR3 DNA: TGTGCCAGCATTTCCTCCGGGGCCCAAGAGCAGTACTTC
V gene: TRBV15; clone size: many; D gene: -; J gene: TRBJ2-4; CDR3 protein: CATSRDEASSIQYF; CDR3 DNA: TGTGCCACCAGCAGAGATGAAGCGTCCTCAATTCAGTACTTC
V gene: TRBV6-5; clone size: many; D gene: -; J gene: TRBJ2-7; CDR3 protein: CASKTLSYEQYF; CDR3 DNA: TGTGCCAGCAAGACACTTTCCTACGAGCAGTACTTC
V gene: TRBV7-3; clone size: few; D gene: TRBD1; J gene: TRBJ2-5; CDR3 protein: CASSLLGTGGAETQYF; CDR3 DNA: TGTGCCAGCAGCTTATTAGGGACAGGGGGCGCTGAGACCCAGTACTTC
V gene: TRBV7-6; clone size: few; D gene: -; J gene: TRBJ2-2; CDR3 protein: CASSLAQGRAAGELFF; CDR3 DNA: TGTGCCAGCAGCTTAGCGCAGGGCAGGGCGGCCGGGGAGCTGTTTTTT
V gene: TRBV10-2; clone size: few; D gene: -; J gene: TRBJ2-5; CDR3 protein: CASSDAAGQETQYF; CDR3 DNA: TGCGCCAGCAGTGATGCGGCCGGCCAAGAGACCCAGTACTTC
V gene: TRBV14; clone size: many; D gene: -; J gene: TRBJ2-1; CDR3 protein: CASSQNSDEQFF; CDR3 DNA: TGTGCCAGCAGCCAAAATTCGGATGAGCAGTTCTTC
V gene: TRBV5-1; clone size: few; D gene: -; J gene: TRBJ1-4; CDR3 protein: CASSYPEGEKLFF; CDR3 DNA: TGCGCCAGCAGCTACCCGGAGGGGGAAAAACTGTTTTTT
V gene: TRBV2; clone size: -; D gene: -; J gene: TRBJ2-5; CDR3 protein: CASFGHLQETQYF; CDR3 DNA: TGTGCCAGCTTTGGGCACCTCCAAGAGACCCAGTACTTC
V gene: TRBV10-3; clone size: few; D gene: TRBD1; J gene: TRBJ1-1; CDR3 protein: CAISGSGGADTEAFF; CDR3 DNA: TGTGCCATCAGTGGGTCAGGGGGCGCGGACACTGAAGCTTTCTTT
V gene: TRBV6-5; clone size: few; D gene: TRBD1; J gene: TRBJ2-1; CDR3 protein: CASSPGTGYYNEQFF; CDR3 DNA: TGTGCCAGCAGTCCCGGGACAGGGTACTACAATGAGCAGTTCTTC
V gene: TRBV5-5; clone size: -; D gene: TRBD2; J gene: TRBJ2-2; CDR3 protein: CASTILAGDLTGELFF; CDR3 DNA: TGTGCCAGCACCATACTAGCGGGGGACCTCACCGGGGAGCTGTTTTTT
V gene: TRBV23-1; clone size: many; D gene: TRBD2; J gene: TRBJ2-1; CDR3 protein: CASAKGLAGYNEQFF; CDR3 DNA: TGCGCCAGCGCGAAGGGACTAGCGGGTTACAATGAGCAGTTCTTC
V gene: TRBV30; clone size: few; D gene: TRBD2; J gene: TRBJ2-1; CDR3 protein: CAWEIAGSYNEQFF; CDR3 DNA: TGTGCCTGGGAAATAGCGGGGAGCTACAATGAGCAGTTCTTC
V gene: TRBV14; clone size: -; D gene: TRBD2; J gene: TRBJ2-3; CDR3 protein: CASSHRSSGWGTDTQYF; CDR3 DNA: TGTGCCAGCAGCCACCGCAGTAGCGGGTGGGGCACAGATACGCAGTATTTT
V gene: TRBV28; clone size: -; D gene: TRBD2; J gene: TRBJ2-5; CDR3 protein: CASSSPASGEETQYF; CDR3 DNA: TGTGCCAGCAGTTCCCCGGCTAGCGGAGAAGAGACCCAGTACTTC
V gene: TRBV16; clone size: few; D gene: TRBD1; J gene: TRBJ2-5; CDR3 protein: CASSQSGQGEETQYF; CDR3 DNA: TGTGCCAGCAGCCAATCGGGACAGGGGGAAGAGACCCAGTACTTC
V gene: TRBV2; clone size: -; D gene: -; J gene: TRBJ2-2; CDR3 protein: CASSTSGALNTGELFF; CDR3 DNA: TGTGCCAGCAGTACTTCCGGGGCCCTAAACACCGGGGAGCTGTTTTTT
V gene: TRBV7-6; clone size: -; D gene: TRBD1; J gene: TRBJ1-2; CDR3 protein: CASSTSGGGGYTF; CDR3 DNA: TGTGCCAGCAGCACATCAGGGGGTGGTGGCTACACCTTC
V gene: TRBV15; clone size: -; D gene: -; J gene: TRBJ2-1; CDR3 protein: CATSRNGASVYDEQFF; CDR3 DNA: TGTGCCACCAGCCGTAACGGGGCTAGCGTTTACGATGAGCAGTTCTTC
V gene: TRBV20-1; clone size: few; D gene: -; J gene: TRBJ2-1; CDR3 protein: CSASSVNEQFF; CDR3 DNA: TGCAGTGCTAGTTCCGTCAATGAGCAGTTCTTC
V gene: TRBV7-2; clone size: many; D gene: TRBD2; J gene: TRBJ2-1; CDR3 protein: CASSPGTSANEQFF; CDR3 DNA: TGTGCCAGCAGCCCTGGGACTAGCGCCAATGAGCAGTTCTTC
V gene: TRBV9; clone size: few; D gene: TRBD1; J gene: TRBJ1-1; CDR3 protein: CASSAGQLTNTEAFF; CDR3 DNA: TGTGCCAGCAGCGCGGGACAGTTAACGAACACTGAAGCTTTCTTT
V gene: TRBV7-3; clone size: few; D gene: -; J gene: TRBJ2-2; CDR3 protein: CASSLSLGTGELFF; CDR3 DNA: TGTGCCAGCAGCTTATCTTTAGGTACCGGGGAGCTGTTTTTT
V gene: TRBV6-5; clone size: -; D gene: TRBD1; J gene: TRBJ1-1; CDR3 protein: CASSYSLDRGKAFF; CDR3 DNA: TGTGCCAGCAGTTACTCGTTGGACAGGGGAAAAGCTTTCTTT
V gene: TRBV9; clone size: -; D gene: TRBD1; J gene: TRBJ1-1; CDR3 protein: CASSVAIQGGTEAFF; CDR3 DNA: TGTGCCAGCAGCGTAGCTATCCAGGGGGGCACTGAAGCTTTCTTT
V gene: TRBV6-1; clone size: -; D gene: -; J gene: TRBJ2-4; CDR3 protein: CATGGTPLAKNIQYF; CDR3 DNA: TGTGCCACCGGAGGCACTCCACTAGCCAAAAACATTCAGTACTTC
V gene: TRBV7-9; clone size: few; D gene: TRBD1; J gene: TRBJ2-1; CDR3 protein: CATGQGGRDNEQFF; CDR3 DNA: TGTGCCACAGGTCAAGGGGGCCGGGACAATGAGCAGTTCTTC
V gene: TRBV27; clone size: -; D gene: TRBD1; J gene: TRBJ1-6; CDR3 protein: CASSLGTGANLHF; CDR3 DNA: TGTGCCAGCAGTTTAGGCACAGGGGCCAACCTCCACTTT
V gene: TRBV27; clone size: few; D gene: -; J gene: TRBJ2-1; CDR3 protein: CASSEHEQFF; CDR3 DNA: TGTGCCAGCAGTGAGCATGAGCAGTTCTTC
V gene: TRBV5-1; clone size: few; D gene: -; J gene: TRBJ2-3; CDR3 protein: CASSLGLSRGTDTQYF; CDR3 DNA: TGCGCCAGCAGCTTGGGACTTTCACGGGGCACAGATACGCAGTATTTT
V gene: TRBV11-2; clone size: -; D gene: -; J gene: TRBJ1-4; CDR3 protein: CASSLGTTNEKLFF; CDR3 DNA: TGTGCCAGCAGCTTAGGGACCACTAATGAAAAACTGTTTTTT
V gene: TRBV28; clone size: few; D gene: -; J gene: TRBJ2-7; CDR3 protein: CASNAVGGTYEQYF; CDR3 DNA: TGTGCCAGCAACGCCGTCGGTGGGACCTACGAGCAGTACTTC
V gene: TRBV11-2; clone size: few; D gene: -; J gene: TRBJ2-7; CDR3 protein: CASSSAMDSTPF; CDR3 DNA: TGTGCCAGCAGCTCCGCAATGGACTCAACCCCCTTC
V gene: TRBV29-1; clone size: -; D gene: TRBD1; J gene: TRBJ2-2; CDR3 protein: CSVSGQGLPGELFF; CDR3 DNA: TGCAGCGTTTCAGGACAGGGCCTTCCCGGGGAGCTGTTTTTT
V gene: TRBV7-2; clone size: -; D gene: -; J gene: TRBJ2-1; CDR3 protein: CASSHGPATEQFF; CDR3 DNA: TGTGCCAGCAGCCACGGGCCAGCCACTGAGCAGTTCTTC
V gene: TRBV18; clone size: few; D gene: -; J gene: TRBJ2-5; CDR3 protein: CASSPRSGTVKETQYF; CDR3 DNA: TGTGCCAGCTCACCCCGATCCGGGACGGTAAAAGAGACCCAGTACTTC
V gene: TRBV18; clone size: few; D gene: -; J gene: TRBJ1-1; CDR3 protein: CASSPPTGNTEAFF; CDR3 DNA: TGTGCCAGCTCACCCCCGACAGGGAACACTGAAGCTTTCTTT
V gene: TRBV9; clone size: -; D gene: -; J gene: TRBJ2-3; CDR3 protein: CASSVSGFTDTQYF; CDR3 DNA: TGTGCCAGCAGCGTGTCCGGATTCACAGATACGCAGTATTTT
V gene: TRBV10-2; clone size: -; D gene: TRBD1; J gene: TRBJ1-2; CDR3 protein: CASGTGHNSYGYTF; CDR3 DNA: TGCGCCAGCGGGACAGGGCATAATAGCTATGGCTACACCTTC
V gene: TRBV28; clone size: -; D gene: -; J gene: TRBJ2-7; CDR3 protein: CASSKIAYEQYF; CDR3 DNA: TGTGCCAGCAGTAAAATAGCCTACGAGCAGTACTTC
V gene: TRBV18; clone size: -; D gene: -; J gene: TRBJ2-3; CDR3 protein: CASSPGDTQYF; CDR3 DNA: TGTGCCAGCTCACCGGGCGATACGCAGTATTTT
V gene: TRBV7-6; clone size: few; D gene: -; J gene: TRBJ2-1; CDR3 protein: CASSLAGRDPNEQFF; CDR3 DNA: TGTGCCAGCAGCTTAGCGGGCCGCGACCCAAATGAGCAGTTCTTC
V gene: TRBV7-9; clone size: -; D gene: -; J gene: TRBJ1-2; CDR3 protein: CASSLDTLYGYTF; CDR3 DNA: TGTGCCAGCAGCTTGGATACACTCTATGGCTACACCTTC
V gene: TRBV9; clone size: -; D gene: TRBD2; J gene: TRBJ2-1; CDR3 protein: CASSVGSGGASYNEQFF; CDR3 DNA: TGTGCCAGCAGCGTAGGTAGCGGGGGGGCCTCCTACAATGAGCAGTTCTTC
V gene: TRBV7-9; clone size: -; D gene: -; J gene: TRBJ2-3; CDR3 protein: CASSLGLLVTDTQYF; CDR3 DNA: TGTGCCAGCAGCTTAGGCCTTCTTGTGACAGATACGCAGTATTTT
V gene: TRBV28; clone size: -; D gene: -; J gene: TRBJ2-7; CDR3 protein: CASSPYYEQYF; CDR3 DNA: TGTGCCAGCAGTCCGTACTACGAGCAGTACTTC